This T cell receptor (beta chain) emerged from a study of cytomegalovirus exposure and HLA in healthy donors. Per germline, CDR1 GTSNPN and CDR2 SVGIG (reference sequence). The germline V and J ends were trimmed by 3 bases and 3 bases, with 17 bases remaining between them. The CDR3 runs to 15 residues. The study ran its PCR with 60 Vbeta and 13 Jbeta primers. This table comes from immunoSEQ multiplex PCR, and its TCRdb copy is limited to in-frame clones, with some not included. The table has around 99,000 clones, more than 70% seen once. The receptor's source is a man between 18 and 29 years old in good health and CMV-seronegative. The sequenced sample was PBMCs. The rearrangement uses TRBV30 and TRBJ1-2, with D tentatively TRBD1 (5 bases). CDR3 coding DNA: TGTGCCTGGAGCATGAGGCGCGGGGCTGACTATGGCTACACCTTC. Protein sequence: CAWSMRRGADYGYTF.